A selection of T cell receptor beta chains follows, all from one sample in a study of metastatic and nonmetastatic thyroid tumors. TCRdb reassembled clones from the PCR reads with MiXCR. The sample contains more than 20,000 clones, roughly 13% of which appear only once. The specimen was blood. Every receptor here comes from a female donor with papillary thyroid cancer or a benign thyroid nodule (not recorded which). Some clones in this sample may be carry-over from other donors' samples. Each CDR3 is given with its conserved first and last residue. The D gene is left open where the match is weak. Size tells how often a clone was seen (once, few, many) or the class of an expanded clone, and some rows leave it out.

V gene	clone size	CDR3 length	D gene	J gene	CDR3 DNA	CDR3 protein
TRBV12-3/TRBV12-4	many	16	TRBD1	TRBJ2-5	TGTGCCAGCAGTTTAGCGACAGGGGGTCCTGAAGAGACCCAGTACTTC	CASSLATGGPEETQYF
TRBV20-1	many	12	.	TRBJ2-1	TGCAGCCCCGCTCTGGACTCTTCTGAGCAGTTCTTC	CSPALDSSEQFF
TRBV4-3	many	16	.	TRBJ2-1	TGCGCCAGCAGCCAAGAGGGGACCTCCCCCTACAATGAGCAGTTCTTC	CASSQEGTSPYNEQFF
TRBV6-2/TRBV6-3	many	12	.	TRBJ2-7	TGTGCCAGCAGACGGGACTCCTACGAGCAGTACTTC	CASRRDSYEQYF
TRBV30	.	15	.	TRBJ1-1	TGTGCCTGGAGTTCCCCATCCATGGGGTGCACTGAAGCTTTCTTT	CAWSSPSMGCTEAFF
TRBV20-1	medium-sized	12	.	TRBJ1-2	TGCAGTGCTAGAGACGTGGGTTATGGCTACACCTTC	CSARDVGYGYTF
TRBV5-6	.	14	TRBD2	TRBJ2-1	TGTGCCAGCAGCCGGGGGGGTTCCTACAATGAGCAGTTCTTC	CASSRGGSYNEQFF
TRBV25-1	.	17	.	TRBJ2-7	TGTGCCAGCAGTGGATCCCCCTCGACCGTAAGCTCCTACGAGCAGTACTTC	CASSGSPSTVSSYEQYF
TRBV15	many	15	TRBD1	TRBJ2-1	TGTGCCACCAGCAGGGACAGGGGGCCTTACAATGAGCAGTTCTTC	CATSRDRGPYNEQFF
TRBV20-1	many	16	.	TRBJ2-3	TGCAGTGCGCCTAATCGGCGCCTGGGTAGCACAGATACGCAGTATTTT	CSAPNRRLGSTDTQYF
TRBV15	few	16	.	TRBJ1-4	TGTGCCACCAGCAGAGGTCGGGGGGCTGGTAATGAAAAACTGTTTTTT	CATSRGRGAGNEKLFF
TRBV5-5	many	16	TRBD2	TRBJ2-7	TGTGCCAGCAGCTCAGGAAACCGGGGGGGTACCTACGAGCAGTACTTC	CASSSGNRGGTYEQYF
TRBV4-1	many	16	.	TRBJ2-1	TGCGCCAGCAGCCAAGAAGTGGGCAGCTCCTACAATGAGCAGTTCTTC	CASSQEVGSSYNEQFF
TRBV7-3	many	14	TRBD1	TRBJ1-1	TGTGCCAGCAGCTCGGGACAGGCTAGTAACGAAGCTTTCTTT	CASSSGQASNEAFF
TRBV11-2	.	17	TRBD2	TRBJ2-1	TGTGCCAGCAGCTTAGATAGGCTAGCGGGAGTTGATAATGAGCAGTTCTTC	CASSLDRLAGVDNEQFF
TRBV11-2	medium-sized	16	TRBD2	TRBJ2-7	TGTGCCAGCAGCTCTCGAGGGGCGGGAGGCCCCTACGAGCAGTACTTC	CASSSRGAGGPYEQYF
TRBV4-2	many	15	.	TRBJ1-1	TGTGCCAGCAGCCAAGATAGAGGTTACGGAACTGAAGCTTTCTTT	CASSQDRGYGTEAFF
TRBV6-2/TRBV6-3	many	15	TRBD1	TRBJ2-2	TGTGCCAGCAGTGCTGGACAGGGGGACACCGGGGAGCTGTTTTTT	CASSAGQGDTGELFF
TRBV4-1	.	18	.	TRBJ1-1	TGCGCCAGCAGCCAAGAATCCATTATTCGGAGTACCGGGGTAGAAGCTTTCTTT	CASSQESIIRSTGVEAFF
TRBV24-1	.	15	.	TRBJ2-5	TGTGCCACCAGTGACCTGTGGCAGGACCAGGAGACCCAGTACTTC	CATSDLWQDQETQYF
TRBV4-2	many	16	TRBD1	TRBJ2-7	TGTGCCAGCAGCCAAGCGACAGGGGGGAACAGAAACGAGCAGTACTTC	CASSQATGGNRNEQYF
TRBV27	many	15	TRBD2	TRBJ2-7	TGTGCCAGCACTGACAGACTAGCGGGAACCTACGAGCAGTACTTC	CASTDRLAGTYEQYF
TRBV30	.	11	.	TRBJ2-7	TGTGCCTGGAGTGCATCGTACGAGCAGTGCTTC	CAWSASYEQCF
TRBV6-4	many	17	.	TRBJ2-6	TGTGCCAGCAGTGACTCCTCACGGAGCTCTGGGGCCAACGTCCTGACTTTC	CASSDSSRSSGANVLTF
TRBV14	many	17	TRBD1	TRBJ2-6	TGTGCCAGCAGCCTCAGGACCGACAGGGATGGGGCCAACGTCCTGACTTTC	CASSLRTDRDGANVLTF